This TCR beta chain was captured by sequencing in a study of human T cells and chemical hapten exposure. V shed 5 bases and J shed 1 base, with 18 bases lying between them. The CDR3 length is 16 residues. The germline V gene encodes CDR1 SGHAT and CDR2 FQNNGV. Time point indicated: healthy volunteer bleed at 2 weeks. Unfractionated whole blood yielded the extracted total RNA. One entry per CDR3 protein results from TCRdb running MiXCR on the RACE reads. The sample includes 100,000 to 150,000 distinct CDR3 sequences, around 8.3% of them seen just once. This TCR derives from a male donor in good health. Some clones in this sample may be carry-over from other donors' samples. J is TRBJ2-7 and V is TRBV11-2; D possibly corresponds to TRBD1 (7 bases). The sample was whole blood. CDR3 nucleotide sequence: TGTGCCAGCAGCCCCAGTCAGGGGGGCAGTTCCTACGAGCAGTACTTC. This codes for CASSPSQGGSSYEQYF.